These 17 T cell receptor beta chains originate from one sample sequenced in a study of blood T cell repertoires in COVID-19. Assay: immunoSEQ multiplex PCR; the TCRdb copy retains only in-frame clones and omits some. The sample shows more than 95,000 clones, 70% to 90% of them seen only once. Sequencing was carried out using peripheral blood. The receptors derive from a human donor in a cohort sampled during active COVID-19.

This chain links TRBV5-1 with TRBJ2-7; a possible D gene is TRBD1 (6 bases). This CDR3 is built from 15 residues. Germline CDR1 is SGHRS and CDR2 is YFSETQ. V was pared by 0 bases and J by 6 bases, with 16 bases between. CDR3 in DNA: TGCGCCAGCAGCTTGGAATCTAGTGGGGGCCTCGAGCAGTACTTC. Its translation: CASSLESSGGLEQYF.

This chain connects TRBV9 to TRBJ2-7; TRBD1 matches at 7 bases. This CDR3 has 16 amino acids. Unmatched junction bases numbered 8, after V lost 0 bases and J lost 2 bases. Germline loops: CDR1 SGDLS, CDR2 YYNGEE. CDR3 region: CASSVVGTAVPYEQYF. The CDR3 DNA reads TGTGCCAGCAGCGTAGTGGGGACAGCGGTACCCTACGAGCAGTACTTC.

The chain recombines TRBV19 with TRBJ1-4, with a possible D match to TRBD1 (5 bases). CDR1 and CDR2 from the germline V gene are LNHDA and SQIVND (reference sequence). Trimming shortened V by 3 bases and J by 2 bases, and 10 bases separated the two germline ends. The CDR3 is 15 residues long. The CDR3 reads CASSIQGRTNEKLFF. CDR3 DNA sequence: TGTGCCAGTAGTATCCAGGGAAGGACTAATGAAAAACTGTTTTTT.

The chain couples TRBV7-6 to TRBJ1-5; 9 bases align to TRBD1. J was trimmed by 1 base and V by 5 bases; bases with no gene match: 3. The germline V gene encodes CDR1 SGHVS and CDR2 FNYEAQ. CDR3 length: 15 amino acids. Here the CDR3 reads CASSVTGGSNQPQHF. CDR3 sequence (DNA): TGTGCCAGCAGCGTGACAGGGGGAAGCAATCAGCCCCAGCATTTT.

This CDR3 is CASSERRDRGDEQYF. The CDR3 DNA reads TGTGCCAGCAGTGAAAGGAGGGACAGGGGGGACGAGCAGTACTTC. This chain links TRBV6-1 with TRBJ2-7; 11 bases line up with TRBD1. CDR3 length equals 15 residues. The ends lost 2 bases at V and 5 bases at J; junction bases unmatched: 5. Germline V gene data show CDR1 as MNHNS and CDR2 as SASEGT.

The chain is built from TRBV23-1 and TRBJ2-2, with 9 bases fitting TRBD1. TRBV23-1 is annotated as an ORF whose role is uncertain. J lost 6 bases, V lost 10 bases, and 6 bases had no gene match. This CDR3 has 13 residues. The CDR3 protein is CATGTGIPGELFF. Written as DNA, the CDR3 is TGCGCCACGGGGACAGGGATCCCCGGGGAGCTGTTTTTT.

V usage is TRBV7-2 and J usage is TRBJ2-2; D is undetermined. The length of the CDR3 is 15 residues. From germline, CDR1 is SGHTA and CDR2 FQGNSA. Trimming removed 2 bases from V and 2 bases from J, with 9 bases in between. This chain's CDR3 is CASSLYARNTGELFF. In nucleotides, the CDR3 is TGTGCCAGCAGCTTATACGCCAGAAACACCGGGGAGCTGTTTTTT. Together with reference TRBV7-2 and TRBJ2-2, the CDR3 gives the full variable domain: GAGVSQSPSNKVTEKGKDVELRCDPISGHTALYWYRQSLGQGLEFLIYFQGNSAPDKSGLPSDRFSAERTGGSVSTLTIQRTQQEDSAVYLCASSLYARNTGELFFGEGSRLTVL.

The V gene is TRBV7-2, the J gene TRBJ1-2, with D maybe TRBD1 (5 bases). CDR1 is SGHTA, CDR2 FQGNSA, per germline. The CDR3 covers 13 residues. Deletions cut 8 bases from V and 7 bases from J, with 17 bases between. CDR3 DNA: TGTGCCAGCCTCGGGGCGGGGGACGGTGGCTACACCTTC. It translates to CASLGAGDGGYTF.

V is TRBV6-2 or TRBV6-3 and J is TRBJ1-1, with D possibly being TRBD1 (5 bases). Germline V lookup: CDR1 MNHEY, CDR2 SVGEGT. With 0 bases removed from V and 1 base from J, the gap between germline ends came to 21 bases. The CDR3 is made up of 19 amino acids. CDR3 nucleotide sequence: TGTGCCAGCAGTTACTCTGTAGTGGGACTGGGCCCGAAGAACACTGAAGCTTTCTTT. The encoded protein is CASSYSVVGLGPKNTEAFF.

This clone came up once. J is TRBJ2-1 and V is TRBV3-1 (or the pseudogene TRBV3-2); D remains ambiguous. The V gene's germline CDR1 is LGHDT and CDR2 YNNKEL (reference sequence). V was clipped by 2 bases and J by 9 bases, with 11 bases between them. This CDR3 has 13 residues. CDR3 DNA: TGTGCCAGCAGCCAACCTGGCGCGGTTGAGCAGTTCTTC. Translation gives CASSQPGAVEQFF.

The table lists this clone with a few counts. J is TRBJ2-1 and V is TRBV5-5; 9 nucleotides line up with TRBD2. The CDR3 has 15 amino acids. Per the germline V gene, CDR1 is SGHKS and CDR2 is YYEKEE (reference sequence). The V segment lost 0 bases and the J segment 3 bases; nucleotides outside the gene matches: 1. Written as DNA, the CDR3 is TGTGCCAGCAGCTTGGGCGGGAGGGTCTACAATGAGCAGTTCTTC. It translates to CASSLGGRVYNEQFF.

The CDR3 region is CASSQSGYEQYF. The CDR3 bases are TGTGCCAGCAGCCAATCAGGTTACGAGCAGTACTTC. V is TRBV3-1 (or the pseudogene TRBV3-2) and J is TRBJ2-7; D gene ambiguous. Deletions cut 2 bases from V and 4 bases from J, with 6 bases between. The CDR3 spans 12 residues. Germline V gene sequence: CDR1 LGHDT, CDR2 YNNKEL (reference sequence).

The chain combines TRBV9 with TRBJ2-1; D uncertain. Per germline, CDR1 SGDLS and CDR2 YYNGEE. The V gene lost 4 bases and the J gene lost 8 bases, with 19 bases spanning the gap. This CDR3 comprises 15 residues. The DNA for the CDR3 is TGTGCCAGCAGCATCTCCGGGTCCCAAGGCGATGAGCAGTTCTTC. Residues: CASSISGSQGDEQFF.

V and J are TRBV16 and TRBJ2-3, with 8 bases aligning to TRBD2. The germline CDR1 and CDR2 sequences are KGHSY and FQNENV. The V segment lost 4 bases and the J segment 2 bases; nucleotides outside the gene matches: 8. The CDR3 loop spans 16 amino acids. The CDR3 here is CASSPLGLVSTDTQYF. CDR3 in DNA: TGTGCCAGCAGCCCCCTGGGACTAGTTTCCACAGATACGCAGTATTTT.

The gene calls are TRBV6-5 and TRBJ1-5; 7 bases are a match to TRBD1. The CDR3 has 14 amino acids. Germline lookup yields CDR1 MNHEY and CDR2 SVGAGI. J lost 4 bases, V lost 9 bases, and 9 bases had no gene match. This CDR3 reads CASSPGTENQPQHF. As DNA, the CDR3 is TGTGCCAGTAGTCCCGGGACAGAAAATCAGCCCCAGCATTTT.

J is TRBJ2-7 and V is TRBV28; tentatively, D is TRBD2 (5 bases). Trimming cost V 9 bases and J 3 bases, with 18 bases left between them. The germline gives CDR1 MDHEN, CDR2 SYDVKM. The CDR3 has 14 residues. CDR3: CASHGPGFVYEQYF. The CDR3 DNA is TGTGCCAGTCATGGTCCGGGGTTTGTCTACGAGCAGTACTTC.

A single count supports this clone. J is TRBJ2-4 and V is TRBV7-6; 8 bases agree with TRBD1. The CDR3 consists of 16 residues. CDR1 and CDR2 (germline): SGHVS, FNYEAQ. The J segment lost 2 bases and the V segment lost 5 bases, leaving 8 bases of the junction unmatched. This chain's CDR3 is CASSPGQGRTKNIQYF. CDR3 coding DNA: TGTGCCAGCAGCCCAGGACAGGGTAGGACCAAAAACATTCAGTACTTC.